A selection of T cell receptor beta chains follows, all from one sample in a study of tumor and adjacent non-tumor tissue in lung cancer. One entry per CDR3 protein results from TCRdb running MiXCR on the multiplex PCR reads. The data hold around 39,000 distinct CDR3 sequences, with more than 50% observed a single time. Sequenced sample: distant non-tumor lung tissue. These receptors were obtained from a man aged 45-65 years with non-small cell lung cancer. CDR3s include the opening cysteine and the closing phenylalanine or tryptophan. Each record gives: clone size, V gene, D gene, J gene, CDR3 DNA, CDR3 protein. A D gene is named only where the DNA matches it firmly. Only some rows state a clone size, as once, few, many or a class for expanded clones.

clone size: many; V gene: TRBV10-3; D gene: TRBD1; J gene: TRBJ2-2; CDR3 DNA: TGTGCCATTGGACAGGGTGGTAACACCGGGGAGCTGTTTTTT; CDR3 protein: CAIGQGGNTGELFF
clone size: NA; V gene: TRBV6-5; D gene: NA; J gene: TRBJ2-3; CDR3 DNA: TGTGTCAGCAGTGAGCGATTCTCTTGCACAGATACGCAGTATTTT; CDR3 protein: CVSSERFSCTDTQYF
clone size: NA; V gene: TRBV19; D gene: NA; J gene: TRBJ1-1; CDR3 DNA: TGTGCCAGTAGTACCCCGGCCATGAACACTGAAGCTTTCTTT; CDR3 protein: CASSTPAMNTEAFF
clone size: NA; V gene: TRBV12-3/TRBV12-4; D gene: TRBD1; J gene: TRBJ2-7; CDR3 DNA: TGTGCCAGCAGTTGTGGACAGGGACCCGGCTACGAGCGGTACTTC; CDR3 protein: CASSCGQGPGYERYF
clone size: many; V gene: TRBV9; D gene: NA; J gene: TRBJ1-3; CDR3 DNA: TGTGCCAGCAGCTCCCAGGACAGCTCTGGAAACACCATATATTTT; CDR3 protein: CASSSQDSSGNTIYF
clone size: many; V gene: TRBV12-3/TRBV12-4; D gene: TRBD2; J gene: TRBJ2-1; CDR3 DNA: TGTGCCAGCAGTGGGACTACCCCGTATAAGAATGAGCAGTTCTTC; CDR3 protein: CASSGTTPYKNEQFF
clone size: NA; V gene: TRBV20-1; D gene: NA; J gene: TRBJ2-6; CDR3 DNA: TGCAGTGCACCAACGGACAGTACCTCTGGGGCCAACGTCCTGACTTTC; CDR3 protein: CSAPTDSTSGANVLTF
clone size: NA; V gene: TRBV11-2; D gene: NA; J gene: TRBJ2-1; CDR3 DNA: TGTGCCAGCAGCCCGGAGAGGGGACAGCAGTTCTTC; CDR3 protein: CASSPERGQQFF
clone size: many; V gene: TRBV29-1; D gene: TRBD1; J gene: TRBJ1-5; CDR3 DNA: TGCAGCGTTTCCGACAGGGGTAATCAGCCCCAGCATTTT; CDR3 protein: CSVSDRGNQPQHF
clone size: NA; V gene: TRBV6-6; D gene: NA; J gene: TRBJ1-1; CDR3 DNA: TGTGCCAGCTCGAACTCAAGCACTGAAGCTTTCTTT; CDR3 protein: CASSNSSTEAFF
clone size: many; V gene: TRBV20-1; D gene: TRBD1; J gene: TRBJ2-7; CDR3 DNA: TGCAGTGCTGAACAGGGGTTGCACGAGCAGTACTTC; CDR3 protein: CSAEQGLHEQYF
clone size: NA; V gene: TRBV10-2; D gene: NA; J gene: TRBJ1-5; CDR3 DNA: TGTGCCAGCAGTGAGTCGACTCCTAGCAATCAGCCCCAGCATTTC; CDR3 protein: CASSESTPSNQPQHF
clone size: NA; V gene: TRBV6-5; D gene: NA; J gene: TRBJ1-3; CDR3 DNA: TGCGCCAGCAGTTACTCGAAGACTGGAAACACCATATATTTT; CDR3 protein: CASSYSKTGNTIYF
clone size: many; V gene: TRBV5-1; D gene: NA; J gene: TRBJ2-2; CDR3 DNA: TGCGCCAGCAGCTTGGAGGAGGGGAGAAGGGAGCTGTTTTTT; CDR3 protein: CASSLEEGRRELFF
clone size: NA; V gene: TRBV19; D gene: NA; J gene: TRBJ1-1; CDR3 DNA: TGTACCAGTAGTCGAGACGGGTACACTGAAGCTTTCTTT; CDR3 protein: CTSSRDGYTEAFF
clone size: NA; V gene: TRBV6-1; D gene: NA; J gene: TRBJ1-2; CDR3 DNA: TGTGCCAGCAATGAGAAAAGGGGATTCCTCTATGGCTACACCTTC; CDR3 protein: CASNEKRGFLYGYTF
clone size: NA; V gene: TRBV12-3/TRBV12-4; D gene: TRBD1; J gene: TRBJ1-1; CDR3 DNA: TGTGCCAGCAGTGGTCCGGGACAGGGGTCATTCTACACTGAAACTTTCTTT; CDR3 protein: CASSGPGQGSFYTETFF
clone size: many; V gene: TRBV10-3; D gene: NA; J gene: TRBJ1-1; CDR3 DNA: TGTGCCATCAGTGATGGGGGGGGAAACACTGAAGCTTTCTTT; CDR3 protein: CAISDGGGNTEAFF
clone size: NA; V gene: TRBV6-6; D gene: TRBD1; J gene: TRBJ2-5; CDR3 DNA: TGTGCCAGCAGTACAAATGGACAGGGGACACAGACCCAGTACTTC; CDR3 protein: CASSTNGQGTQTQYF
clone size: NA; V gene: TRBV12-3/TRBV12-4; D gene: NA; J gene: TRBJ2-5; CDR3 DNA: TGTGTCAACAGGCAGGATACACAAGAGACCCAGTACTTC; CDR3 protein: CVNRQDTQETQYF
clone size: NA; V gene: TRBV6-5; D gene: NA; J gene: TRBJ2-3; CDR3 DNA: TGTGCCGGCGGTAACAGGGCTGGCGGGGATACGCAGTATTTT; CDR3 protein: CAGGNRAGGDTQYF
clone size: NA; V gene: TRBV10-2; D gene: TRBD1; J gene: TRBJ1-6; CDR3 DNA: TGCGCCAACAGCGGACAGGGAATCAATTCACCCCTCCACTTT; CDR3 protein: CANSGQGINSPLHF